The TCR beta chain under discussion was sequenced for a study of CD8+ T cells in alopecia areata. Points on this clone: Its antigen remains unknown.

The CDR3 spans 14 residues. V was shortened by 3 bases and J by 7 bases, with 12 bases between the two germline ends. CDR1 MNHEY and CDR2 SMNVEV come from the germline V gene (reference sequence). The treatment is: oral pan-JAK inhibitor, 5-10 mg twice daily. RNA was isolated and reverse transcribed to cDNA, the sequencing template. Profiled with immunoSEQ multiplex PCR; TCRdb holds only in-frame clones, not every one. This table holds fewer than 110,000 clones, under 90% found once. Study-level findings and limits: Within the top 100, expanded CD8+ clones significantly decreased with tofacitinib, as did scalp clonality.

The chain uses TRBV27 and TRBJ2-2, with D unclear. The sequencing here drew on CD8+ T cells sorted from blood, taken at approximately week 30, from a patient treated with tofacitinib. This clonotype originated in a human donor with alopecia areata. The CDR3: CASSFDKARGELFF. The CDR3 DNA reads TGTGCCAGCAGTTTTGATAAAGCACGCGGGGAGCTGTTTTTT.